This T cell receptor (beta chain) derives from a study of shared clonotypes between healthy human individuals. Findings of the study overall: In four donors, around 4.5% of naive CD4 clonotypes appeared in common.

In germline, CDR1 is ENHRY, CDR2 SYGVKD. This CDR3 spans 18 amino acids. Losses at the gene ends were 3 bases for V and 0 bases for J; bases not matched to a gene: 8. TCRdb's table, derived via immunoSEQ multiplex PCR, lists solely in-frame clones and lacks some. The table records around 2,000,000 clones, approximately 94% of them present only once. A remark on this clone: Its antigen is currently unknown.

Selected positively for CCR7 and CD45RO-negative, naive CD8 cells excluded terminally differentiated effector memory CD45RA+ cells. Among the donors, all were Caucasian adults who lived in Nashville, Tennessee. This TCR came from a man aged 18 to 29 in good health. Some clones in this sample may be carry-over from other donors' samples. The gene calls are TRBV10-3 and TRBJ2-1; 10 nucleotides align to TRBD2. The sample comprised naive CD8+ T cells from PBMCs. The CDR3 reads CAISEGSGRTSSYNEQFF. The CDR3 bases are TGTGCCATCAGTGAAGGTAGCGGGAGGACCAGCTCCTACAATGAGCAGTTCTTC.